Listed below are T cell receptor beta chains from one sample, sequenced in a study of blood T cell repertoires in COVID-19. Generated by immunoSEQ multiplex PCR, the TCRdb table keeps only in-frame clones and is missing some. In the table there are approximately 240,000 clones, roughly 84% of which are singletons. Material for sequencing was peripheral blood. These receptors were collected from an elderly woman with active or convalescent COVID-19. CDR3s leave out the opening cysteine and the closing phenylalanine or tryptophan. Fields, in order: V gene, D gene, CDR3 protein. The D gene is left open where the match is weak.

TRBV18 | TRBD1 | ASSPTGGTESPLH
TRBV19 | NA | ASRRQAFSGNTIY
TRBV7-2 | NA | ASSPTGTDTQY
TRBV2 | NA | ASSAGVSAEAF
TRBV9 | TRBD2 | ASSAPGTSRQF
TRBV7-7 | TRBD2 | ASSQGLAGKDTQY
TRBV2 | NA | ASSTKAGLYTDTQY
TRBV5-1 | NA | ASTLSTPGANVLT
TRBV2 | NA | ASSTQGLGGNTIY
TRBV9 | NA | ASSVGSRDYGYT
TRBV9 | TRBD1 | ASSLGQGGNQPQH
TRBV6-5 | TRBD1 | ASSYPGQVNTEAF
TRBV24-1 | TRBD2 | ATSPSGAETQY
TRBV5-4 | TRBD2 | ASNPAAGGTDTQY
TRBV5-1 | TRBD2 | ASSRALLSGGIGLSTDTQY
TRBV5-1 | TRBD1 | ASSSGTGVLNTEAF
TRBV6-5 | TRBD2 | ASSYPAGGNTGELF
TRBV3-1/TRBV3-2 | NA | ASSQQRGTEAF
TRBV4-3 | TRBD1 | ASSLRQGGYEQY
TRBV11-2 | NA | ASILGRGSGANVLT
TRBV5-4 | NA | ASSLRDTDTQY
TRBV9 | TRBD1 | ASSVVQDREGYSNQPQH
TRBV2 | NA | ASSEAAVGALGYGYT
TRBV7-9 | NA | ASSAVGLAKNIQY
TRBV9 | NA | ASSVVGVSTDTQY
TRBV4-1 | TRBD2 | ASSQDSQRYSGSRSRDTQY
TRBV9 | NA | ASSLRGQGETQY
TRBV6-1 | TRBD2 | ASSEALPGGGASSEQF
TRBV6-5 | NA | ASGLGVSEQY
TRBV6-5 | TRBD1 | ASSRDRGYDYGYT
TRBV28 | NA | ATRGGVGNTEAF
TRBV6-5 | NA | ASSYGTVSGANVLT
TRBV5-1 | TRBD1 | ASSFAGTGTDTQY
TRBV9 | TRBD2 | ASSVDPGRGSGELF
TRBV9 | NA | ASSVVGTSTDTQY
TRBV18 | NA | ASSPQKWPNPGETQY
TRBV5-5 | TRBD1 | ASRHGTGSGNTIY
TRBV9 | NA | ASSVDIGGADTQY
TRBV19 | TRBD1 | ASTAGTGVTYEQY
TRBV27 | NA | AILEPQILDNEQF
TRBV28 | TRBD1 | ASSLQGAGNQPQH
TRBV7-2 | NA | ASSAFRGGGGYT
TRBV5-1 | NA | ASSLAQGGEQY
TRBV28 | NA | ATSRRGTDTQY
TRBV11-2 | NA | ASSPQIYNSPLH
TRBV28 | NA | ASRGATGGGTDTQY
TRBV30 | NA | AWSDSYEQY
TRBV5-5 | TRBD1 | ASTRANRQGAGEQY
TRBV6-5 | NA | ASSSPRTGKNTEAF
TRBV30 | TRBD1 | AWRVGTGRADTQY
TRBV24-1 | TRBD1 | ATSELDRVSYNEQF
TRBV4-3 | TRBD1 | ASSRNKGAEEQF
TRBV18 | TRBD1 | ASSPLDRAYEQY
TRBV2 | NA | ASSERDFGYT
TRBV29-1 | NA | SVELAGNYGYT